The 3 T cell receptor beta chains below were found in one sample sequenced in a study of CD8 T cells in Susac syndrome. About 0.5 to 1 ug RNA was reverse transcribed with random hexamers. TCRdb re-called the immunoSEQ multiplex PCR reads with MiXCR, one entry per CDR3 protein. The table includes hundreds of thousands of distinct CDR3 sequences, 75% to 85% detected once. The sequencing input was CD8+ T cells from PBMCs. These receptors originate from a human donor with multiple sclerosis.

V usage is TRBV5-4 and J usage is TRBJ1-1; 8 bases are a match to TRBD1. Germline-derived CDR1 and CDR2 are SGHNT and YYREEE (reference sequence). This CDR3 region has 14 residues. V shed 5 bases, J shed 2 bases, and the junction held 5 bases outside the gene matches. This CDR3 is CASRSTGDNTEAFF. CDR3 nucleotides: TGTGCCAGCAGGTCGACAGGGGACAACACTGAAGCTTTCTTT. The whole variable domain, filled in from reference TRBV5-4 and TRBJ1-1, reads ETGVTQSPTHLIKTRGQQVTLRCSSQSGHNTVSWYQQALGQGPQFIFQYYREEENGRGNFPPRFSGLQFPNYSSELNVNALELDDSALYLCASRSTGDNTEAFFGQGTRLTVV.

The CDR3, as DNA: TGTGCCAGCAGCTTAGGCGTGCTAGCGGGGTACAATGAGCAGTTCTTC. This encodes CASSLGVLAGYNEQFF. The rearrangement joins TRBV11-2 to TRBJ2-1; the match to TRBD2 covers 9 bases. The CDR3 extends over 16 amino acids. Germline lookup yields CDR1 SGHAT and CDR2 FQNNGV. Trimming cost V 1 base and J 4 bases; bases outside gene matches: 5.

The CDR3, as DNA: TGTGCCAGCAGTAATACGGGGGGGGCTGAAGCTTTCTTT. This gives the protein CASSNTGGAEAFF. The chain has TRBV27 and TRBJ1-1; D might be TRBD1 (5 bases). CDR3 size: 13 residues. Deletions cut 5 bases from V and 6 bases from J, with 13 bases between. Germline lookup yields CDR1 MNHEY and CDR2 SMNVEV (reference sequence).